A selection of T cell receptor beta chains follows, all from one sample in a study of cytomegalovirus exposure and HLA in healthy donors. This table comes from immunoSEQ multiplex PCR, and its TCRdb copy is limited to in-frame clones, with some not included. Among 70,000 to 95,000 clones listed, about 79% were seen once. The material sequenced was PBMCs. Receptors were obtained from a man aged 35 to 55 in good health and CMV-seronegative. The CDR3 runs from the conserved cysteine through the conserved F or W. A D gene is named only where the DNA matches it firmly. Only part of the rows carry a size: once, few, many, or a class if the clone is expanded.

length	J	size	V	D	CDR3	DNA
17	TRBJ2-5	few	TRBV9	TRBD2	CASSVEMTSHGGETQYF	TGTGCCAGCAGCGTTGAAATGACTAGCCATGGAGGAGAGACCCAGTACTTC
17	TRBJ2-3	NA	TRBV5-1	NA	CASSLVSGLGNTDTQYF	TGCGCCAGCAGCTTGGTGTCAGGGCTAGGAAACACAGATACGCAGTATTTT
16	TRBJ2-1	NA	TRBV7-2	TRBD1	CASSSRPGQGYNEQFF	TGTGCCAGCAGCTCCCGGCCGGGACAGGGCTACAATGAGCAGTTCTTC
13	TRBJ2-1	NA	TRBV11-3	NA	CASSLTWVSEQFF	TGTGCCAGCAGCTTGACTTGGGTGAGTGAGCAGTTCTTC
14	TRBJ1-5	NA	TRBV27	TRBD1	CASSPRTGDQPQHF	TGTGCCAGCAGTCCGCGGACAGGGGATCAGCCCCAGCATTTT
16	TRBJ2-1	NA	TRBV11-2	TRBD2	CASSAHPGGSYNEQFF	TGTGCCAGCAGCGCACACCCGGGCGGGAGTTACAATGAGCAGTTCTTC
15	TRBJ2-7	few	TRBV6-5	TRBD2	CASSYSPSGTYEQYF	TGTGCCAGCAGTTACTCACCTAGCGGGACCTACGAGCAGTACTTC
13	TRBJ2-7	NA	TRBV7-9	TRBD1	CASSLQGVNEQYF	TGTGCCAGCAGCTTACAGGGGGTGAACGAGCAGTACTTC
16	TRBJ2-7	few	TRBV7-9	TRBD2	CASSLIAGGTLYEQYF	TGTGCCAGCAGCCTAATAGCGGGCGGGACCCTCTACGAGCAGTACTTC
14	TRBJ1-1	NA	TRBV29-1	NA	CSIVGELRVTEAFF	TGCAGCATCGTGGGCGAACTCAGGGTCACTGAAGCTTTCTTT
17	TRBJ2-1	NA	TRBV11-3	TRBD2	CASSPGLAGGTGAEQFF	TGTGCCAGCAGCCCGGGACTAGCGGGAGGCACAGGAGCGGAGCAGTTCTTC
16	TRBJ2-6	once	TRBV7-6	NA	CASSLSWSSGANVLTF	TGTGCCAGCAGCTTAAGTTGGAGCTCTGGGGCCAACGTCCTGACTTTC
18	TRBJ1-3	once	TRBV5-1	NA	CASSLAPQGIDSGNTIYF	TGCGCCAGCAGCTTGGCCCCACAGGGAATCGACTCTGGAAACACCATATATTTT
16	TRBJ2-1	NA	TRBV6-6	TRBD2	CASSYSLSSGYNEQFF	TGTGCCAGCAGTTATTCTCTCTCTAGCGGGTACAATGAGCAGTTCTTC